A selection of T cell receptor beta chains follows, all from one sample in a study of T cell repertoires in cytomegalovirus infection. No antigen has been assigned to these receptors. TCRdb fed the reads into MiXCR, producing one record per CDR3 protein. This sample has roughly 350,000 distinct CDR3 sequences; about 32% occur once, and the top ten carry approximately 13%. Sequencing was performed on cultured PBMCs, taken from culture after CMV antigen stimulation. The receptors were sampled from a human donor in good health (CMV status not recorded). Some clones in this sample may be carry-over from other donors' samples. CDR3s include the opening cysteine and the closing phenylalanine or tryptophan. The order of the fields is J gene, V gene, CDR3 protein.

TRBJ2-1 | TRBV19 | CASSIAYNEQFF
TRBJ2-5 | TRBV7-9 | CASSRSGTQETQYF
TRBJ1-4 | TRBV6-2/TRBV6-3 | CASRETGGNEKLFF
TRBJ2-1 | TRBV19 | CASSILAGGYYNEQFF
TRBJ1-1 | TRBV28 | CASSGFSTEAFF
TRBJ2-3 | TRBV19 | CASSIGYSVYTQYF
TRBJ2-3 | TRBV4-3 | CASSQEELWDTQYF
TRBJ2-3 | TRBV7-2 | CASSLSRTSGFGADTQYF
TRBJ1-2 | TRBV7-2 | CASSFRQGRGYGYTF
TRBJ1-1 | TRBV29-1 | CSVTGAVGTEAFF
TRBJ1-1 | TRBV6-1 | CASSQRPQGNTEAFF
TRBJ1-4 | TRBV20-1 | CSALGGPTNEKLFF
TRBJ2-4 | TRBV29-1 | CSVGGTGAAKNIQYF
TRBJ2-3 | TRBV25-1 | CASSEASGRITDTQYF
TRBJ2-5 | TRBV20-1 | CSARGTNQETQYF
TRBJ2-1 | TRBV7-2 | CASSFGTSGVYNEQFF
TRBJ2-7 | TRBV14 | CASSQDGVYEQYF
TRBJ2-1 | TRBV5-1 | CASSSPPAGTSGYSSYNEQFF
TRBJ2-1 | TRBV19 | CASSGGGLSLNEQFF
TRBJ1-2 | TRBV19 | CASSIGRSYYGYTF
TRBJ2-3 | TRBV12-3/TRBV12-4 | CASSLRSAGTSDTDTQYF
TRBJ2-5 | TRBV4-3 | CASSQEGREQETQYF
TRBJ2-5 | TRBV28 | CASCLAGVGETQYF
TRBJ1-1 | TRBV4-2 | CASSQPGTVFNTEAFF
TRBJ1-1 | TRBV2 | CASSGGLGGTEAFF
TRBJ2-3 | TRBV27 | CASTGPTDTQYF
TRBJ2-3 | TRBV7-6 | CASSLGGGPRADTQYF
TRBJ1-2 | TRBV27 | CASRETVLSKGYTF
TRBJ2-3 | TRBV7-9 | CASSLGQTTDTQYF
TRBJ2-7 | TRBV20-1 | CSARDTSVYTYEQYF
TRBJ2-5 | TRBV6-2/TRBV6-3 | CASREAGGETQYF
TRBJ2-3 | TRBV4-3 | CASSQDPPDSGRAEDTQYF
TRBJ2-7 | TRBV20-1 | CSASFSAVGRNEQYF
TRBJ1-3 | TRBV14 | CASSGTFSSGNTIYF
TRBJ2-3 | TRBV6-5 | CASSYFSSGFTDTQYF
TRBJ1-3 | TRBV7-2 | CASSLFRGGNTIYF
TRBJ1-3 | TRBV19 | CASSWFTELPVSGNTIYF
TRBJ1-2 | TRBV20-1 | CSAFGGETNYGYTF
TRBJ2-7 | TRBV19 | CASSKLTGSGIKSSYEQYF
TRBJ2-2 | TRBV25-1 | CASSSGRVYTGELFF